This T cell receptor (beta chain) was sequenced for a study of a mutant IDH1 vaccine in newly diagnosed glioma. Study-level information: Patients arrived already treated with radiotherapy, temozolomide, or both, most having had both. Broader study findings: Immune responses induced by vaccination arose in approximately 93% of the patients.

Assay: immunoSEQ multiplex PCR; the TCRdb copy retains only in-frame clones and omits some. The data contain under 90,000 clones, approximately 79% of them singletons. Details on this clone: What it binds is not known.

The time point denotes: baseline, week 1 (first vaccination visit). The treatment was: pre-vaccination baseline after standard-of-care therapy. From germline, CDR1 is SGDLS and CDR2 YYNGEE. CDR3 length equals 15 residues. V gave up 1 base and J gave up 6 bases, with 14 bases separating them. This receptor was taken from a man aged 45-65 years with glioma. The source was PBMCs, collected from a glioma patient treated with radiotherapy, temozolomide or both. This sequence joins TRBV9 and TRBJ2-1; a weak D match, TRBD2 (5 bases). CDR3 sequence (DNA): TGTGCCAGCAGCGTAAAAGGTCATGAGGGCAATGAGCAGTTCTTC. As protein: CASSVKGHEGNEQFF.